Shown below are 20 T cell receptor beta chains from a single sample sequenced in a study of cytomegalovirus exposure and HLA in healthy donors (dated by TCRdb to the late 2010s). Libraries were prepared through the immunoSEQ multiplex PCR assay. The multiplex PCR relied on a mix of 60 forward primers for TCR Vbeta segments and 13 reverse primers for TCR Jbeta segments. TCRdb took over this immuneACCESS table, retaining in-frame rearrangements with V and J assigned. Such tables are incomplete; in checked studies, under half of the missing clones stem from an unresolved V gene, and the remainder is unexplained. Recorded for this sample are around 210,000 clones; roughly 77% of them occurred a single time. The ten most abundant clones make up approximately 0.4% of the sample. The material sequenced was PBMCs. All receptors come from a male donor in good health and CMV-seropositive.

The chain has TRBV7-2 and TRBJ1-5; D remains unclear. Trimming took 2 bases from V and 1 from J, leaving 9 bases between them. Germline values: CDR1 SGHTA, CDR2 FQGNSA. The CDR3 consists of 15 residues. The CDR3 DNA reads TGTGCCAGCAGCTTAAGGTCGGGGAGCAATCAGCCCCAGCATTTT. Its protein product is CASSLRSGSNQPQHF.

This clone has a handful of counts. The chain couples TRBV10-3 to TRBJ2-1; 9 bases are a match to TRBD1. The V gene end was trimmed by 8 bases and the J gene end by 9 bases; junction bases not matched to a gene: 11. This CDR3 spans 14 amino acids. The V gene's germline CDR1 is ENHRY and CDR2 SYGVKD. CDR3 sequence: CAIETDRGDGEQFF. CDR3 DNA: TGTGCCATCGAGACGGACAGGGGTGATGGTGAGCAGTTCTTC.

The CDR3 nucleotides are TGCAGCGTTGCGGGAGAGAGCGGGGGGGCCTACAATGAGCAGTTCTTC. Its protein is CSVAGESGGAYNEQFF. The gene calls are TRBV29-1 and TRBJ2-1; 10 nucleotides line up with TRBD2. The germline V gene encodes CDR1 SQVTM and CDR2 ANQGSEA. V was clipped by 4 bases and J by 2 bases; unmatched bases: 8. The CDR3 extends over 16 amino acids.

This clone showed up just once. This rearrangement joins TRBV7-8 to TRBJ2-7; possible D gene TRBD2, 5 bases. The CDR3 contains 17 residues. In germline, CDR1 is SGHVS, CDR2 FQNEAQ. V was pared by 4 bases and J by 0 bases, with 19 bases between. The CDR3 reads CASSYAPREEFSYEQYF. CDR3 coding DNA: TGTGCCAGCAGCTACGCACCTCGGGAAGAGTTCTCCTACGAGCAGTACTTC.

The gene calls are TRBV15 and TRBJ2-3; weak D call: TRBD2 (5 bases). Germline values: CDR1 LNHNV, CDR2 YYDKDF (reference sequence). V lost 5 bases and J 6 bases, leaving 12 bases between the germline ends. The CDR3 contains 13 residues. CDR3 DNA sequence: TGTGCCACCAGCGGTGGGAGTGGTGATACGCAGTATTTT. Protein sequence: CATSGGSGDTQYF.

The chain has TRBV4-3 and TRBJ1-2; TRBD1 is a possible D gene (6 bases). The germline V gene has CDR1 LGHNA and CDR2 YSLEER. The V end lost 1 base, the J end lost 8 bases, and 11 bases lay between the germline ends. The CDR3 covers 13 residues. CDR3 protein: CASSQGGGQGYTF. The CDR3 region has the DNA TGCGCCAGCAGCCAAGGCGGGGGGCAGGGCTACACCTTC.

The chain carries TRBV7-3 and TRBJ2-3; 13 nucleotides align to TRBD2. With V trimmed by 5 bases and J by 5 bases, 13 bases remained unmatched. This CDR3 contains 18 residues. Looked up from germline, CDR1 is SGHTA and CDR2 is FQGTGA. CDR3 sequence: CASSHGLAGAWGRDTQYF. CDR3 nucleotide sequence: TGTGCCAGCAGCCATGGACTAGCGGGGGCCTGGGGTAGAGATACGCAGTATTTT.

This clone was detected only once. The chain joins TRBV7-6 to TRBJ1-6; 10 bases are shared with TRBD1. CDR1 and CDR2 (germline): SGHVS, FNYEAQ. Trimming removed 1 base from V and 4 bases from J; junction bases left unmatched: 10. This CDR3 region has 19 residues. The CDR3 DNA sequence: TGTGCCAGCAGCTTAGTTGGGACAGGGGACCAACGGTATAATTCACCCCTCCACTTT. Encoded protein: CASSLVGTGDQRYNSPLHF.

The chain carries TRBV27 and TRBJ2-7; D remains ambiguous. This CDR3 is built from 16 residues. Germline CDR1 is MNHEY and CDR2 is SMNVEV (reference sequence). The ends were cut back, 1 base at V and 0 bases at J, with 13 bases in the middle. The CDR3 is CASSLFLQDSSYEQYF. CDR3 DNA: TGTGCCAGCAGTTTATTCCTGCAGGATAGCTCCTACGAGCAGTACTTC.

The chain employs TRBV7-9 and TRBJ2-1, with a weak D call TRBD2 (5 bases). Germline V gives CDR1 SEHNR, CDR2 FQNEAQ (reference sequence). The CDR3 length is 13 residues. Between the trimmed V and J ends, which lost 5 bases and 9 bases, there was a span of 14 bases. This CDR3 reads CASSLDSPSEQFF. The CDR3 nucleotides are TGTGCCAGCAGCCTGGACTCCCCATCTGAGCAGTTCTTC.

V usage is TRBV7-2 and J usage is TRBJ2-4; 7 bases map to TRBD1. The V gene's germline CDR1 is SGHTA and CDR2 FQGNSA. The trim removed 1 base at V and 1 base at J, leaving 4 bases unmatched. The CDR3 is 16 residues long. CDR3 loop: CASSLEPGGAKNIQYF. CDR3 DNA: TGTGCCAGCAGCTTAGAGCCAGGGGGTGCCAAAAACATTCAGTACTTC.

CDR3 nucleotides: TGTGCCAGTAGTATTACTCAGGGGGCGGCCTACAATGAGCAGTTCTTC. As protein: CASSITQGAAYNEQFF. The V and J genes are TRBV19 and TRBJ2-1; 8 nucleotides line up with TRBD1. CDR1 is LNHDA, CDR2 SQIVND, per germline (reference sequence). The V gene end was trimmed by 3 bases and the J gene end by 2 bases; junction bases not matched to a gene: 6. The CDR3 covers 16 residues.

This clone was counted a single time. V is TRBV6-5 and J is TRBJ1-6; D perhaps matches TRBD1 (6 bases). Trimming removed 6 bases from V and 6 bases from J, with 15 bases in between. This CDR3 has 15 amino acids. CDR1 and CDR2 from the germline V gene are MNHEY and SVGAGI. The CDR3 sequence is CASSPTGTSNSPLHF. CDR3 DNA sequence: TGTGCCAGCAGCCCTACCGGGACATCTAATTCACCCCTCCACTTT.

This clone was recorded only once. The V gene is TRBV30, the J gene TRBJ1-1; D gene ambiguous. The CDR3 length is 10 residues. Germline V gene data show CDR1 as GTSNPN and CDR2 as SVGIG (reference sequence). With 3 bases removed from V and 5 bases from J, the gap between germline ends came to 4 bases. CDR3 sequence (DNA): TGTGCCTGGAGGGAGACTGAAGCTTTCTTT. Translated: CAWRETEAFF.

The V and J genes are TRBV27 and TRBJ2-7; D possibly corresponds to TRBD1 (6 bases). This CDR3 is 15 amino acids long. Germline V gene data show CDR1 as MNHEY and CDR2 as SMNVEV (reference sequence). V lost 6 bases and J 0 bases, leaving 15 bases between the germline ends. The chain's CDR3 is CASSPERGSSYEQYF. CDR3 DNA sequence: TGTGCCAGCAGCCCCGAGAGGGGGAGCTCCTACGAGCAGTACTTC.

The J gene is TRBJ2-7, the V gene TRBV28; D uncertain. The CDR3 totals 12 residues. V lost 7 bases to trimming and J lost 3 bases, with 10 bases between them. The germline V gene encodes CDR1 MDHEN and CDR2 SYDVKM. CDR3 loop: CASTLPNYEQYF. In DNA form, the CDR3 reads TGTGCCAGCACCCTACCCAACTACGAGCAGTACTTC.

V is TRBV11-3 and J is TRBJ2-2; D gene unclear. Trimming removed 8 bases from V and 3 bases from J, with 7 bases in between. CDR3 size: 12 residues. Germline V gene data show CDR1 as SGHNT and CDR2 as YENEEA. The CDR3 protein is CASSIDTGELFF. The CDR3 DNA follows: TGTGCCAGCTCGATAGACACCGGGGAGCTGTTTTTT. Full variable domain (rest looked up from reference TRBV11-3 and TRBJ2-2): EAGVVQSPRYKIIEKKQPVAFWCNPISGHNTLYWYLQNLGQGPELLIRYENEEAVDDSQLPKDRFSAERLKGVDSTLKIQPAELGDSAVYLCASSIDTGELFFGEGSRLTVL.

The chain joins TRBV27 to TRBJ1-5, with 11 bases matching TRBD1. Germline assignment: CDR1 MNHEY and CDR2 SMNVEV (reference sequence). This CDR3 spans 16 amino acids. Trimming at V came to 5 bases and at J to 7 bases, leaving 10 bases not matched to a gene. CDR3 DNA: TGTGCCAGCAGTCTAGAGGGACAGGGGGTAGGGCAGCCCCAGCATTTT. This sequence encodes CASSLEGQGVGQPQHF.

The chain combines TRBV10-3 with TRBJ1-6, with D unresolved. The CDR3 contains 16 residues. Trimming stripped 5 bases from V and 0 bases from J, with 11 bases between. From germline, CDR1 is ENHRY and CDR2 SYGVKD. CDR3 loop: CAISTNSNSYNSPLHF. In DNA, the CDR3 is TGTGCCATCAGTACCAACAGCAACTCCTATAATTCACCCCTCCACTTT.

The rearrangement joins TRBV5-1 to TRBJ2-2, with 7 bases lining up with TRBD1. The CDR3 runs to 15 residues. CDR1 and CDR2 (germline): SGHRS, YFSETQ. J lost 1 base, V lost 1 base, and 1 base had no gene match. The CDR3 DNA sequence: TGCGCCAGCAGCTTGCGACAGGGGAACACCGGGGAGCTGTTTTTT. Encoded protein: CASSLRQGNTGELFF.